This is a list of T cell receptor beta chains from one sample in a study of cytomegalovirus exposure and HLA in healthy donors. Here immunoSEQ multiplex PCR was the method, and the copy in TCRdb shows in-frame clones only, minus some. The repertoire holds 100,000 or so clones, with under 85% as singletons. The sample consisted of PBMCs. The origin of the receptors is a young man in good health and CMV-seronegative. CDR3s leave out the opening cysteine and the closing phenylalanine or tryptophan. The order of the fields is V gene, CDR3 length, D gene, J gene, CDR3 protein. D genes are given only for firm matches.

V: TRBV7-2; length: 13; D: .; J: TRBJ1-2; CDR3: ASSLVGQVLAGYT
V: TRBV19; length: 10; D: .; J: TRBJ1-1; CDR3: ASNRGRGEAF
V: TRBV19; length: 13; D: TRBD2; J: TRBJ2-1; CDR3: ASSMTGGPRNEQF
V: TRBV13; length: 12; D: TRBD1; J: TRBJ1-1; CDR3: ASSTRTGATEAF
V: TRBV14; length: 13; D: TRBD1; J: TRBJ1-5; CDR3: ASSLGQGGNQPQH
V: TRBV29-1; length: 12; D: .; J: TRBJ2-4; CDR3: SVDPTGAKNIQY
V: TRBV6-1; length: 13; D: .; J: TRBJ1-2; CDR3: ASSETGPSNYGYT
V: TRBV30; length: 11; D: .; J: TRBJ2-1; CDR3: AWSSTLGGEQF
V: TRBV7-2; length: 15; D: .; J: TRBJ1-3; CDR3: ASSLGSLGGAGNTIY
V: TRBV4-3; length: 12; D: .; J: TRBJ1-2; CDR3: ASSQGGVNYGYT
V: TRBV5-1; length: 14; D: TRBD1; J: TRBJ1-5; CDR3: ASSPGTGGSEQPQH
V: TRBV10-1; length: 15; D: TRBD2; J: TRBJ2-1; CDR3: ASSEFRGLAGEGEQF
V: TRBV18; length: 11; D: .; J: TRBJ1-2; CDR3: ASSPGRDYGYT
V: TRBV5-1; length: 11; D: .; J: TRBJ2-2; CDR3: ASSLSAPGELF
V: TRBV28; length: 13; D: TRBD1; J: TRBJ1-5; CDR3: ASSRPGQGPRPQH
V: TRBV11-1; length: 13; D: TRBD1; J: TRBJ2-7; CDR3: ASSLGTEKAYEQY
V: TRBV21-1; length: 15; D: .; J: TRBJ2-3; CDR3: ASSIRLMGLAGDTQY
V: TRBV10-3; length: 12; D: .; J: TRBJ2-7; CDR3: AIGTPSPRGEQY
V: TRBV28; length: 12; D: .; J: TRBJ2-1; CDR3: ASSLGDTYNEQF
V: TRBV7-2; length: 12; D: .; J: TRBJ2-1; CDR3: ASSSGLSGGEQF
V: TRBV12-5; length: 13; D: TRBD2; J: TRBJ2-7; CDR3: ASGPRTSGYYEQY
V: TRBV9; length: 13; D: .; J: TRBJ1-1; CDR3: ASSATPGMNTEAF